The clone carrying this T cell receptor (beta chain) turned up a few times. These data belong to a study of blood T cells in healthy people across ages. Collection of 7.5 to 10 milliliters of peripheral blood was performed for each donor. RNA extraction gave at least 5 micrograms of total RNA per sample. Germline values: CDR1 DFQATT, CDR2 SNEGSKA (reference sequence). V lost 2 bases, J lost 1 base, and 11 bases lay in between. CDR3 length equals 14 residues. The second PCR ran about 6 to 12 cycles with a sample-barcoded 5' primer and J-beta primers. Every single cDNA molecule received a tag from a template-switch adaptor with 12 random nucleotides. TCRdb reprocessed the 5' RACE reads via MiXCR and lists one record per CDR3 protein. The data contain approximately 1,700,000 distinct CDR3 sequences, 30% to 40% of them singletons.

Sequenced: blood. The origin of this receptor is a human donor in good health. The chain has TRBV20-1 and TRBJ2-5, with a tentative D call TRBD2 (6 bases). CDR3 nucleotides: TGCAGTGCTAGAAAGGGGACTGTCCAAGAGACCCAGTACTTC. It is translated as CSARKGTVQETQYF.